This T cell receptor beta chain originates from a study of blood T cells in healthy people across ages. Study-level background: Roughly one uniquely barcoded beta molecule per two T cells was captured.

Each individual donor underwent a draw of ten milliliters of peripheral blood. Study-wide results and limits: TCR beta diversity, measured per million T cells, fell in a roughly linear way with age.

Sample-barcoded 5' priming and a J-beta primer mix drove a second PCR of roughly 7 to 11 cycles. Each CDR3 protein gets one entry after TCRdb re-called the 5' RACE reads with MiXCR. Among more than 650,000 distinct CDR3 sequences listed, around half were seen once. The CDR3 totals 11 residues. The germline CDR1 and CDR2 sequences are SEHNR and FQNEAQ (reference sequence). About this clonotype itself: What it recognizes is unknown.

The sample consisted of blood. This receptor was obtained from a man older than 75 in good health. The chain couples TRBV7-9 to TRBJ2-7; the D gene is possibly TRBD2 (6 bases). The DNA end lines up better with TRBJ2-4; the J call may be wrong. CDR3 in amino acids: CASSGGNIQYF. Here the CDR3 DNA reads TGTGCCAGCAGCGGGGGGAACATTCAGTACTTC.